The 4 T cell receptor beta chains below were found in one sample sequenced in a study of T cell responses to AZD1222 COVID-19 vaccine. Profiled with immunoSEQ multiplex PCR; TCRdb holds only in-frame clones, not every one. The sample consists of 150,000 to 180,000 clones, under 95% of them appearing once. The input for sequencing was peripheral blood, taken on day 0 of AZD1222 vaccination. The receptors shown here come from an adult in good health.

This rearrangement joins TRBV9 to TRBJ1-2, with D possibly TRBD1 on 5 matching bases. With 3 bases removed from V and 8 bases from J, the gap between germline ends came to 14 bases. Germline-derived CDR1 and CDR2 are SGDLS and YYNGEE. This CDR3 is 13 amino acids long. CDR3 in amino acids: CASSGGQGLGYTF. The CDR3 DNA follows: TGTGCCAGCAGCGGGGGCCAGGGATTGGGCTACACCTTC.

This chain joins TRBV5-1 and TRBJ2-5; D possibly matches TRBD1 or TRBD2 (6 bases each). This CDR3 spans 14 amino acids. V was trimmed by 1 base and J by 2 bases, leaving 9 bases between them. Germline CDR1 reads SGHRS; CDR2 reads YFSETQ. The CDR3 here is CASSLTGAQETQYF. CDR3 nucleotides: TGCGCCAGCAGCTTGACGGGGGCTCAAGAGACCCAGTACTTC.

The table lists this clone with a few counts. This sequence joins TRBV5-1 and TRBJ2-7; 9 bases line up with TRBD1. This CDR3 region has 16 residues. Germline CDR1 and CDR2: SGHRS and YFSETQ. With V trimmed by 0 bases and J by 2 bases, 6 bases remained unmatched. CDR3 nucleotide sequence: TGCGCCAGCAGCTTGGCCGAGGGACAGGGTACCTACGAGCAGTACTTC. This codes for CASSLAEGQGTYEQYF.

The gene calls are TRBV18 and TRBJ2-7; D could derive from TRBD1 or TRBD2 (5 bases each). Looked up from germline, CDR1 is KGHSH and CDR2 is LQKENI. This CDR3 has 14 amino acids. V lost 2 bases to trimming and J lost 3 bases, with 11 bases between them. CDR3: CASSPGGPIYEQYF. The CDR3 coding sequence is TGTGCCAGCTCACCAGGGGGACCTATCTACGAGCAGTACTTC.